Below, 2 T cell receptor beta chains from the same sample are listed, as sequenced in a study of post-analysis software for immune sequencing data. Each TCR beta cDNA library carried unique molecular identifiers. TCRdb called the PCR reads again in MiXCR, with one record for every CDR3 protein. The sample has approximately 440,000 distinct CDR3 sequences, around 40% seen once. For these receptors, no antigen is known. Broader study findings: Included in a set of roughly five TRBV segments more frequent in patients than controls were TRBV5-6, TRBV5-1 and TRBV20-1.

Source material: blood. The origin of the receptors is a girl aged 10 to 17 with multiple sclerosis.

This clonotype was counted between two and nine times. The CDR3 DNA reads TGCAGCGTCTCCAATTCAGAGACCCAGTACTTC. Its protein is CSVSNSETQYF. The chain is built from TRBV29-1 and TRBJ2-5; D unclear. V dropped 6 bases and J dropped 4 bases, with 9 bases sitting between them. Germline CDR1 SQVTM, CDR2 ANQGSEA. There are 11 residues in the CDR3.

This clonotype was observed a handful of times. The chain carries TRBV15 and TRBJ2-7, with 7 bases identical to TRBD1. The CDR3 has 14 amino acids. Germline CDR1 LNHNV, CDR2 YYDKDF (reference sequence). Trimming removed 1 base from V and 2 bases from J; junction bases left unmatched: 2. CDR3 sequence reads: CATSRGDSTYEQYF. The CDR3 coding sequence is TGTGCCACCAGCAGAGGGGACAGCACCTACGAGCAGTACTTC.